This TCR beta chain was retrieved from a study of blood T cell repertoires in COVID-19. Study in general: The United States, Italy and Spain provided the acute and convalescent COVID-19 samples. Nucleic acid was either cDNA or gDNA, and it came from T cells, B-cell-depleted T cells, or PBMCs.

CDR1 is SGHRS, CDR2 YFSETQ, per germline. The CDR3 covers 17 residues. V lost 2 bases and J lost 2; bases outside the gene matches: 10. How the authors handled the data: Quantification of nucleated cells was approximated via reference gene primer amplification. Produced via immunoSEQ multiplex PCR; TCRdb's table is partial and in-frame only. The V and J calls and the clone size are those of that table, but D and trimming were determined from the DNA. This table has some 200,000 clones, roughly 80% appearing once. Seattle-derived patients entered the study during active infection and were followed longitudinally.

This TCR derives from a woman aged 80 or over with COVID-19, enrolled during active disease. The chain uses TRBV5-1 and TRBJ1-3, with TRBD1 matching over 7 bases. The sample consisted of peripheral blood. In DNA, the CDR3 is TGCGCCAGCAGCTTTGGGATAGTTAGGGGGCCTGGAAACACCATATATTTT. Protein: CASSFGIVRGPGNTIYF.